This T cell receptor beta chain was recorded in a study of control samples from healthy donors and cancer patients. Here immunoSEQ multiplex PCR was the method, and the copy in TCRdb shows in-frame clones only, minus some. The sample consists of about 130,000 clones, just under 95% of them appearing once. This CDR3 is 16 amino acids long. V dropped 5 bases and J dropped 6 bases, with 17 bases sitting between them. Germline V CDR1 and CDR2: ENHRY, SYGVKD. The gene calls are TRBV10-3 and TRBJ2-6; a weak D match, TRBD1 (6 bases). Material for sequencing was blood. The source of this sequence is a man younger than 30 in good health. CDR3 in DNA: TGTGCCATCAGTTTGGACAGCTCTCTGGTGGCCAACGTCCTGACTTTC. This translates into CAISLDSSLVANVLTF.